These T cell receptor beta chains were read from a single sample in a study of cytomegalovirus exposure and HLA in healthy donors. Method: immunoSEQ multiplex PCR; TCRdb's copy keeps in-frame clones and lacks some. The sample comprises about 140,000 clones, roughly 62% of which are singletons, and approximately 4.3% rests with the top ten. Material: PBMCs. The receptors come from a man aged 60 to 75 in good health and CMV-seronegative. Both conserved end residues are part of each CDR3. The D gene is left open where the match is weak. Expanded clones are given a class, and other clones once, few, many or no size at all.

cdr3_aa cdr3_nt d_call j_call v_call clone_size
CASRRDRTNTEAFF TGTGCCAGCAGGAGAGACAGGACGAACACTGAAGCTTTCTTT NA TRBJ1-1 TRBV6-6 NA
CASSSGQVDTEAFF TGTGCCAGCAGCTCGGGACAGGTGGACACTGAAGCTTTCTTT TRBD1 TRBJ1-1 TRBV9 once
CSAEQAPDTEAFF TGCAGCGCAGAGCAGGCCCCGGACACTGAAGCTTTCTTT NA TRBJ1-1 TRBV29-1 few
CASSGGIYEQYF TGTGCCAGCAGTGGAGGCATCTACGAGCAGTACTTC NA TRBJ2-7 TRBV2 NA
CAISDLDSRYEQYF TGTGCCATCAGTGACTTGGACAGTCGCTACGAGCAGTACTTC NA TRBJ2-7 TRBV10-3 NA
CASSLAIGTGDYEQYF TGCGCCAGCAGCTTGGCTATCGGGACAGGGGACTACGAGCAGTACTTC TRBD1 TRBJ2-7 TRBV5-1 NA
CASSFTDRTSGLTDTQYF TGTGCCAGCAGCTTCACAGATCGGACTAGCGGGCTCACAGATACGCAGTATTTT TRBD2 TRBJ2-3 TRBV5-8 NA
CASRLRGPVGTLTYEQYF TGTGCCAGCAGACTTAGGGGACCCGTCGGGACTCTTACCTACGAGCAGTACTTC NA TRBJ2-7 TRBV27 NA
CASSGTGYYEQYF TGTGCCAGCAGCGGGACAGGGTACTACGAGCAGTACTTC TRBD1 TRBJ2-7 TRBV7-9 few
CASSSDRESEKLFF TGTGCCAGCTCGTCAGACAGGGAGAGTGAAAAACTGTTTTTT TRBD1 TRBJ1-4 TRBV18 NA
CASRLQGSFGYTF TGTGCCAGCAGACTACAGGGATCCTTTGGCTACACCTTC NA TRBJ1-2 TRBV27 NA
CASSISRAIDYEQYF TGTGCCAGTAGTATTAGCAGGGCCATTGACTACGAGCAGTACTTC NA TRBJ2-7 TRBV19 NA
CGSATNTGELFF TGCGGGAGCGCTACCAACACCGGGGAGCTGTTTTTT NA TRBJ2-2 TRBV5-1 NA
CASSLDPPSEQYF TGTGCCAGCAGCTTGGATCCCCCGTCCGAGCAGTACTTC NA TRBJ2-7 TRBV5-8 NA
CASSKSRDSYGYTF TGTGCCAGCAGCAAGTCCCGGGACAGCTATGGCTACACCTTC TRBD1 TRBJ1-2 TRBV5-4 NA
CASSLAGDSYNEQFF TGTGCTAGCAGTCTAGCGGGAGACTCCTACAATGAGCAGTTCTTC TRBD2 TRBJ2-1 TRBV7-7 NA
CATSRAETQYF TGTGCCACCAGCAGAGCGGAGACCCAGTACTTC NA TRBJ2-5 TRBV15 NA